Listed below are T cell receptor beta chains from one sample, sequenced in a study of T cells in Graves' hyperthyroidism and ophthalmopathy. One entry per CDR3 protein, called by TCRdb with MiXCR from the multiplex PCR reads. The table includes roughly 750,000 distinct CDR3 sequences, around 17% detected once. Input material: blood. The source of these receptors is a man younger than 35 with Graves' hyperthyroidism. The CDR3 runs from the conserved cysteine through the conserved F or W. Clone size is shown for a subset of rows, as once, few, many or a class of expanded clone.

clone size: .
CDR3 length: 14
J gene: TRBJ2-5
V gene: TRBV20-1
CDR3 protein: CSASLRGEGETQYF

clone size: .
CDR3 length: 16
J gene: TRBJ2-7
V gene: TRBV6-9
CDR3 protein: CASSYSLSGQGYEQYF

clone size: few
CDR3 length: 16
J gene: TRBJ2-1
V gene: TRBV9
CDR3 protein: CASSPLSGRSYNEQFF

clone size: .
CDR3 length: 15
J gene: TRBJ1-1
V gene: TRBV10-2
CDR3 protein: CASSESRQGNTEAFF

clone size: .
CDR3 length: 16
J gene: TRBJ2-2
V gene: TRBV4-2
CDR3 protein: CASSPGLDANTGELFF

clone size: many
CDR3 length: 12
J gene: TRBJ2-3
V gene: TRBV30
CDR3 protein: CAWSGGLDTQYF

clone size: few
CDR3 length: 15
J gene: TRBJ2-2
V gene: TRBV13
CDR3 protein: CASSLEGARSGELFF

clone size: many
CDR3 length: 14
J gene: TRBJ2-7
V gene: TRBV6-5
CDR3 protein: CASSYHGGKHEQYF

clone size: few
CDR3 length: 14
J gene: TRBJ2-7
V gene: TRBV6-5
CDR3 protein: CASSYSRHNREQYF

clone size: .
CDR3 length: 13
J gene: TRBJ2-7
V gene: TRBV4-3
CDR3 protein: CASSLRTSDEQYF

clone size: few
CDR3 length: 12
J gene: TRBJ1-3
V gene: TRBV28
CDR3 protein: CASSSSDSTIYF

clone size: .
CDR3 length: 15
J gene: TRBJ2-1
V gene: TRBV19
CDR3 protein: CASSIEAGIYNEQFF

clone size: .
CDR3 length: 15
J gene: TRBJ2-6
V gene: TRBV27
CDR3 protein: CASRESPSGANVLTF

clone size: .
CDR3 length: 15
J gene: TRBJ2-2
V gene: TRBV6-1
CDR3 protein: CASRQSGEGTGELFF

clone size: .
CDR3 length: 15
J gene: TRBJ2-7
V gene: TRBV19
CDR3 protein: CASSIAGTGSAEQYF

clone size: .
CDR3 length: 15
J gene: TRBJ1-1
V gene: TRBV10-3
CDR3 protein: CAISERGSLNTEAFF

clone size: many
CDR3 length: 16
J gene: TRBJ2-5
V gene: TRBV3-1
CDR3 protein: CASSQPRRRPLETQYF

clone size: .
CDR3 length: 15
J gene: TRBJ1-6
V gene: TRBV5-4
CDR3 protein: CASSLGPGYNSPLHF

clone size: .
CDR3 length: 16
J gene: TRBJ2-2
V gene: TRBV7-9
CDR3 protein: CASSNPPPGRTGELFF

clone size: few
CDR3 length: 17
J gene: TRBJ2-7
V gene: TRBV6-5
CDR3 protein: CASSYTPLSGNSYEQYF

clone size: many
CDR3 length: 11
J gene: TRBJ2-2
V gene: TRBV7-9
CDR3 protein: CASNAAGELFF

clone size: many
CDR3 length: 12
J gene: TRBJ2-1
V gene: TRBV11-3
CDR3 protein: CASRARSNEQFF

clone size: many
CDR3 length: 12
J gene: TRBJ2-1
V gene: TRBV3-1
CDR3 protein: CASSHKTSSRFF

clone size: few
CDR3 length: 13
J gene: TRBJ2-7
V gene: TRBV19
CDR3 protein: CASSIREHYEQYF

clone size: many
CDR3 length: 14
J gene: TRBJ1-4
V gene: TRBV10-3
CDR3 protein: CAISESARGEKLFF

clone size: few
CDR3 length: 19
J gene: TRBJ2-1
V gene: TRBV12-5
CDR3 protein: CASGLGRTSGRFGGNEQFF

clone size: many
CDR3 length: 16
J gene: TRBJ2-1
V gene: TRBV28
CDR3 protein: CASSPGALLARNEQFF

clone size: few
CDR3 length: 15
J gene: TRBJ2-5
V gene: TRBV7-2
CDR3 protein: CASSLGYGLLETQYF

clone size: .
CDR3 length: 14
J gene: TRBJ2-5
V gene: TRBV10-3
CDR3 protein: CAISGGLAPETQYF

clone size: .
CDR3 length: 13
J gene: TRBJ1-2
V gene: TRBV28
CDR3 protein: CASSFRQVPGYTF

clone size: many
CDR3 length: 13
J gene: TRBJ1-2
V gene: TRBV20-1
CDR3 protein: CSARRTGRSGYTF

clone size: .
CDR3 length: 16
J gene: TRBJ2-7
V gene: TRBV4-3
CDR3 protein: CASSQDMRENPYEQYF

clone size: few
CDR3 length: 18
J gene: TRBJ1-1
V gene: TRBV4-3
CDR3 protein: CASSQDRETGPLNTEAFF

clone size: .
CDR3 length: 15
J gene: TRBJ2-7
V gene: TRBV4-1
CDR3 protein: CASSQVKGAPGERYF

clone size: few
CDR3 length: 16
J gene: TRBJ2-1
V gene: TRBV6-6
CDR3 protein: CASSYSNVQAYNEQFF

clone size: many
CDR3 length: 14
J gene: TRBJ1-1
V gene: TRBV2
CDR3 protein: CASIRGTANTEAFF

clone size: few
CDR3 length: 15
J gene: TRBJ1-2
V gene: TRBV28
CDR3 protein: CASSFGGRQIYGYTF

clone size: many
CDR3 length: 14
J gene: TRBJ2-7
V gene: TRBV7-6
CDR3 protein: CASSSGQSSYEQYF

clone size: .
CDR3 length: 14
J gene: TRBJ1-1
V gene: TRBV19
CDR3 protein: CASSIVRGNTEAFF

clone size: many
CDR3 length: 11
J gene: TRBJ2-7
V gene: TRBV20-1
CDR3 protein: CSARAGYEQYF

clone size: many
CDR3 length: 14
J gene: TRBJ2-1
V gene: TRBV2
CDR3 protein: CASSIQGALGEQFF

clone size: many
CDR3 length: 15
J gene: TRBJ1-5
V gene: TRBV28
CDR3 protein: CASQVGEGNNQPQHF

clone size: few
CDR3 length: 13
J gene: TRBJ2-5
V gene: TRBV20-1
CDR3 protein: CSAKRSSQETQYF

clone size: .
CDR3 length: 14
J gene: TRBJ2-1
V gene: TRBV11-2
CDR3 protein: CASIPGRSYNEQFF

clone size: .
CDR3 length: 15
J gene: TRBJ2-5
V gene: TRBV12-3/TRBV12-4
CDR3 protein: CASSLRLRDQETQYF

clone size: .
CDR3 length: 14
J gene: TRBJ2-7
V gene: TRBV12-5
CDR3 protein: CASGPGQVSYEQYF

clone size: many
CDR3 length: 13
J gene: TRBJ1-5
V gene: TRBV7-2
CDR3 protein: CASSLVTNQPQHF

clone size: .
CDR3 length: 17
J gene: TRBJ2-1
V gene: TRBV4-3
CDR3 protein: CASSQDRTSGAYNEQFF

clone size: few
CDR3 length: 15
J gene: TRBJ1-1
V gene: TRBV28
CDR3 protein: CASSLVGNMNTEAFF

clone size: .
CDR3 length: 15
J gene: TRBJ2-5
V gene: TRBV11-2
CDR3 protein: CASSLDLATQETQYF

clone size: .
CDR3 length: 18
J gene: TRBJ2-2
V gene: TRBV6-1
CDR3 protein: CASSDYFFGTWVTGELFF

clone size: .
CDR3 length: 13
J gene: TRBJ2-5
V gene: TRBV9
CDR3 protein: CASSVGDSMAQYF

clone size: many
CDR3 length: 13
J gene: TRBJ1-1
V gene: TRBV2
CDR3 protein: CASSQQGIAEAFF

clone size: many
CDR3 length: 13
J gene: TRBJ2-7
V gene: TRBV7-9
CDR3 protein: CASSSDSSYEQYF

clone size: .
CDR3 length: 16
J gene: TRBJ2-2
V gene: TRBV3-1
CDR3 protein: CASSHRTGTVAGELFF

clone size: few
CDR3 length: 18
J gene: TRBJ1-3
V gene: TRBV6-1
CDR3 protein: CASTPGGPFGQDGNTIYF

clone size: .
CDR3 length: 16
J gene: TRBJ2-5
V gene: TRBV28
CDR3 protein: CASSLRLAGGHETQYF